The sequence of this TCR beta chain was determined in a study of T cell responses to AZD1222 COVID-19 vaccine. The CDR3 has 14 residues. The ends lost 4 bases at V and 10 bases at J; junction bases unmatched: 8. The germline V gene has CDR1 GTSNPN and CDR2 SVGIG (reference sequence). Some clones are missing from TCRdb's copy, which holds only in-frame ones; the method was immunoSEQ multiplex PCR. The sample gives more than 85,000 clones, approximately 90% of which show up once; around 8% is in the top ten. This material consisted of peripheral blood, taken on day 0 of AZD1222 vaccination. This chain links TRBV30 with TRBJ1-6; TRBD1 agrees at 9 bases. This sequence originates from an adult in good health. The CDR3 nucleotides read TGTGCCTGGATGGTAGGGACAGGGTTCTCACCCCTCCACTTT. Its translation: CAWMVGTGFSPLHF.